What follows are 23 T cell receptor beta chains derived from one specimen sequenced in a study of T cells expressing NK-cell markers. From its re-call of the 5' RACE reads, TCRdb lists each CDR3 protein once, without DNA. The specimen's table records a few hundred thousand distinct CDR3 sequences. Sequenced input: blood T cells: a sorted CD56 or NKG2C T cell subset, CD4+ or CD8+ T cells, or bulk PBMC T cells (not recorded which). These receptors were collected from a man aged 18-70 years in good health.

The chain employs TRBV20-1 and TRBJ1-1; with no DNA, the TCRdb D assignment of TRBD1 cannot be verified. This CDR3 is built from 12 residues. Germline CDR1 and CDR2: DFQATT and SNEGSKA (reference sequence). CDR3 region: CSARVLGQKAFF.

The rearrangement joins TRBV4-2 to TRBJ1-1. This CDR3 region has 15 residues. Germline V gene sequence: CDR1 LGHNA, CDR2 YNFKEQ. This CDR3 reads CASSQDRRQATEAFF.

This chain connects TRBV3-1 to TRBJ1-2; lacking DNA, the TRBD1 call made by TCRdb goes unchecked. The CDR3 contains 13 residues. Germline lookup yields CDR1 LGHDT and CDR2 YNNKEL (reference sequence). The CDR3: CASSQQGLDGYTF.

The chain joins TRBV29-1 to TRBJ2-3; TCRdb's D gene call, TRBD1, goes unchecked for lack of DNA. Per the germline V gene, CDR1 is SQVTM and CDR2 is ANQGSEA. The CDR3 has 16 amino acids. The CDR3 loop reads CSVVGSARGRTDTQYF.

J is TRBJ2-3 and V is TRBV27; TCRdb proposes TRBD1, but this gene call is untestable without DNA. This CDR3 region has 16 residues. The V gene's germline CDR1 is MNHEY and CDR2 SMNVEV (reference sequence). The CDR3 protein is CASSFPDGLRTDTQYF.

CDR3 region: CASSQTGTSGHNEQFF. This chain joins TRBV18 and TRBJ2-1. The CDR3 covers 16 residues. Germline V lookup: CDR1 KGHSH, CDR2 LQKENI.

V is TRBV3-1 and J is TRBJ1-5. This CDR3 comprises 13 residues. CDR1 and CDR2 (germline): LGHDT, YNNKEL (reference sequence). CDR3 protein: CASSSEVNQPQHF.

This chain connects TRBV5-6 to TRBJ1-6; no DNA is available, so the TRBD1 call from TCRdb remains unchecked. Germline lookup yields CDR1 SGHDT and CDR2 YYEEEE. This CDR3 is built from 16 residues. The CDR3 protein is CASSAGPGAVDSPLHF.

The chain's CDR3 is CAIRTVMNTEAFF. The V gene is TRBV2, the J gene TRBJ1-1; TCRdb selects TRBD1, and the lack of DNA leaves this call unchecked. CDR1 SNHLY and CDR2 FYNNEI come from the germline V gene. The CDR3 has 13 residues.

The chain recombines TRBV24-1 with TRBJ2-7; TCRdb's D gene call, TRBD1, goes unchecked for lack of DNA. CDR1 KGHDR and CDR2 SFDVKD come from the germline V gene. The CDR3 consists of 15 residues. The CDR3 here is CATSDFGGLSYEQYF.

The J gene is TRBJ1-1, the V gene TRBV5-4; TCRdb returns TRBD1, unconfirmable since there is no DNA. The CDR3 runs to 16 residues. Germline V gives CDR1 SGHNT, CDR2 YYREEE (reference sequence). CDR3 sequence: CASSLEGRAMNTEAFF.

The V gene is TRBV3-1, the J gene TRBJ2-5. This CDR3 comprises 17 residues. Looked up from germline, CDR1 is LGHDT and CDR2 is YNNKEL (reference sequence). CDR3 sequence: CASSQGWDYAPKETQYF.

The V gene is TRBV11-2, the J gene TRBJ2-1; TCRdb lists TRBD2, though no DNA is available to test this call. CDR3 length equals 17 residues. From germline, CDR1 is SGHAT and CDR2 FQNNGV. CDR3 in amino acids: CASSRTTSASSYNEQFF.

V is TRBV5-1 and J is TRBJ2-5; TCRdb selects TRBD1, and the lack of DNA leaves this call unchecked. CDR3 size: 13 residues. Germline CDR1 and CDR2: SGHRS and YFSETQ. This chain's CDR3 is CASAVRDGETQYF.

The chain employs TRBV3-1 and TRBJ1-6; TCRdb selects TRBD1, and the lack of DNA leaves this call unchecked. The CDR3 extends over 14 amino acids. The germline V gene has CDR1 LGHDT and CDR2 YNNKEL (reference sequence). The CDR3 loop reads CASSQGTGLSPLHF.

CDR3 loop: CASSPDRSGYNSPLHF. V is TRBV5-5 and J is TRBJ1-6; the D call from TCRdb, TRBD1, cannot be confirmed without DNA. CDR3 length equals 16 residues. Per the germline V gene, CDR1 is SGHKS and CDR2 is YYEKEE (reference sequence). The full variable domain, with the rest looked up from reference TRBV5-5 and TRBJ1-6, is DAGVTQSPTHLIKTRGQQVTLRCSPISGHKSVSWYQQVLGQGPQFIFQYYEKEERGRGNFPDRFSARQFPNYSSELNVNALLLGDSALYLCASSPDRSGYNSPLHFGNGTRLTVT.

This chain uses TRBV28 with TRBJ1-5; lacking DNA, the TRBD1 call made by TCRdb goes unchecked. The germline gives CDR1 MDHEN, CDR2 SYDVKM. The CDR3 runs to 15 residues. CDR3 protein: CASSLSSSGNQPQHF.

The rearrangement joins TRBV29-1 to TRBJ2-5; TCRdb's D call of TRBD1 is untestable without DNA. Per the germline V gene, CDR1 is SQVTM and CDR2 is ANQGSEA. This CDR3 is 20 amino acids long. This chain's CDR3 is CSVDVRWGPTPLTYQETQYF.

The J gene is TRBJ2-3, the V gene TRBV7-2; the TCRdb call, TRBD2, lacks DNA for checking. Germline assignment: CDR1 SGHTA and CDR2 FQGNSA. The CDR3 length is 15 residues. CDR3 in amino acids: CASSTASGRMDTQYF.

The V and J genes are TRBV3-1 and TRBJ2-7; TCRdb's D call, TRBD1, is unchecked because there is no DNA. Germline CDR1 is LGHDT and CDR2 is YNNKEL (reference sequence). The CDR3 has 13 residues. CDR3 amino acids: CASRTGPTGEQYF.

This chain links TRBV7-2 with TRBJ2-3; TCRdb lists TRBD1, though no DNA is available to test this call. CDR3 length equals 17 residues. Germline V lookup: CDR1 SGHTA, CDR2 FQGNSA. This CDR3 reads CASRLNRAGAGTDTQYF.

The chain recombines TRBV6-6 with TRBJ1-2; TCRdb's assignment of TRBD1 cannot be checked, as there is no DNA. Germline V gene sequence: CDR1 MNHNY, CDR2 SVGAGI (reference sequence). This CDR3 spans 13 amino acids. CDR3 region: CASSRDRADGYTF.

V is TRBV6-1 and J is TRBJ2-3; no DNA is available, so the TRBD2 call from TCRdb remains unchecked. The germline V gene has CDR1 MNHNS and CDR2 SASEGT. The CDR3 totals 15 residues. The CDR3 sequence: CASRQSGGGTDTQYF.